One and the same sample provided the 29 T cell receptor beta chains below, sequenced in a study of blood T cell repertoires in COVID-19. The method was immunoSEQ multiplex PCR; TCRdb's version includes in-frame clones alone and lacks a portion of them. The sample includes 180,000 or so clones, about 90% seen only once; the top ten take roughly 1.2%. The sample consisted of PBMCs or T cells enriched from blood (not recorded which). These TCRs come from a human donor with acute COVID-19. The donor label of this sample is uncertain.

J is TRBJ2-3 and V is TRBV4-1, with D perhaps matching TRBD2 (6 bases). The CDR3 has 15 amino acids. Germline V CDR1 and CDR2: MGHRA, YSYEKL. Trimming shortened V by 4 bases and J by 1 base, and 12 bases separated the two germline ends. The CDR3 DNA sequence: TGCGCCAGCAGCCTCGGTAGCGGTCGCACAGATACGCAGTATTTT. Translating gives CASSLGSGRTDTQYF.

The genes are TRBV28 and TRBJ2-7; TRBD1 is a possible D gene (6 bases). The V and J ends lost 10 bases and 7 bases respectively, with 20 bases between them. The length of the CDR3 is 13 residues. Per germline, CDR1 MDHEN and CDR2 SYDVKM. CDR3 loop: CATQTGGLWEQYF. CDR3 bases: TGTGCCACCCAGACAGGCGGGCTCTGGGAGCAGTACTTC. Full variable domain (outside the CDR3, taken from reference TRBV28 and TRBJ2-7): DVKVTQSSRYLVKRTGEKVFLECVQDMDHENMFWYRQDPGLGLRLIYFSYDVKMKEKGDIPEGYSVSREKKERFSLILESASTNQTSMYLCATQTGGLWEQYFGPGTRLTVT.

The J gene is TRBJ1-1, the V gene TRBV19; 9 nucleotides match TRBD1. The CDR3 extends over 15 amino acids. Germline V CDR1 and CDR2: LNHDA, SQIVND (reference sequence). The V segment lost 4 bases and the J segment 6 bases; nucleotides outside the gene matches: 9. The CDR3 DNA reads TGTGCCAGTAGTAATGGACAGGGGCGCCCGGCTGAAGCTTTCTTT. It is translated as CASSNGQGRPAEAFF.

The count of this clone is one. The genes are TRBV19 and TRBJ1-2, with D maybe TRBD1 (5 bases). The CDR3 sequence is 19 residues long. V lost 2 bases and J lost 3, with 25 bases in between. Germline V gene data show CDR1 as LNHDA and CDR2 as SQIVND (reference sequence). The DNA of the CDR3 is TGTGCCAGTAGTATACTCCGCGGGAGGCAGGGTATGGGGGACTATGGCTACACCTTC. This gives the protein CASSILRGRQGMGDYGYTF. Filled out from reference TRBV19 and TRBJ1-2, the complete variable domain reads DGGITQSPKYLFRKEGQNVTLSCEQNLNHDAMYWYRQDPGQGLRLIYYSQIVNDFQKGDIAEGYSVSREKKESFPLTVTSAQKNPTAFYLCASSILRGRQGMGDYGYTFGSGTRLTVV.

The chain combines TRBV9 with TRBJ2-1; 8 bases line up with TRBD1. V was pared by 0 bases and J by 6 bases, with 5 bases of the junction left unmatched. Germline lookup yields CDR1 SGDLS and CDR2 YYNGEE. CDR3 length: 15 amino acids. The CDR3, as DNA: TGTGCCAGCAGCGTAGTGTCCAGGGGGCTCAATGAGCAGTTCTTC. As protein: CASSVVSRGLNEQFF.

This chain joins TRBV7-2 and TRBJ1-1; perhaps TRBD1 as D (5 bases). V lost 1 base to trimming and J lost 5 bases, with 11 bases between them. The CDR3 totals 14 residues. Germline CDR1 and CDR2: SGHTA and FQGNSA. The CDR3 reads CASSLGSPGTEAFF. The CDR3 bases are TGTGCCAGCAGCTTAGGCAGTCCAGGGACTGAAGCTTTCTTT.

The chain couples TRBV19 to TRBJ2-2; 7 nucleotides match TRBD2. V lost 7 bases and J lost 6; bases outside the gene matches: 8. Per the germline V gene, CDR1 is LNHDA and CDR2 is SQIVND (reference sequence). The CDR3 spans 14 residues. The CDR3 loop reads CASNGGNSPGELFF. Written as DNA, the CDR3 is TGTGCCAGTAACGGGGGGAATTCGCCCGGGGAGCTGTTTTTT.

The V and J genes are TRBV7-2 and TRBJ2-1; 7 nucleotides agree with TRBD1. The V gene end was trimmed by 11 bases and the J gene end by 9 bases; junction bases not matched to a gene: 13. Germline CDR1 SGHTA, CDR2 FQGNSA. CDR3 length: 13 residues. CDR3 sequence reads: CASDRKGAGEQFF. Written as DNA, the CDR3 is TGTGCCTCCGATCGGAAGGGGGCCGGTGAGCAGTTCTTC.

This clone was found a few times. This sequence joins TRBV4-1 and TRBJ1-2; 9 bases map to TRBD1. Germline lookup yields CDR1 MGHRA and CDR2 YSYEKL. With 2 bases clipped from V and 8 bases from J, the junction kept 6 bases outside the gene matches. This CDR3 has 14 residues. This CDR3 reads CASSQPGQGRGYTF. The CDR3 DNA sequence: TGCGCCAGCAGCCAACCGGGACAGGGTCGAGGCTACACCTTC.

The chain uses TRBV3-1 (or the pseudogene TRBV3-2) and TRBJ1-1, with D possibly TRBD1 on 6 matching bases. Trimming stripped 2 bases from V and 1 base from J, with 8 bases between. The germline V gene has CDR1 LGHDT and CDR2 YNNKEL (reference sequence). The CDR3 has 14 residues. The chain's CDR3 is CASSQRDKNTEAFF. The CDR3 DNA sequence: TGTGCCAGCAGCCAACGGGACAAGAACACTGAAGCTTTCTTT.

The CDR3 here is CASSMLGSSTLNTQYF. CDR3 nucleotide sequence: TGTGCCAGTAGTATGCTGGGGAGCAGCACGCTCAATACGCAGTATTTT. The V and J genes are TRBV19 and TRBJ2-3; possible D gene TRBD2, 5 bases. Germline loops: CDR1 LNHDA, CDR2 SQIVND (reference sequence). The V and J ends lost 3 bases and 7 bases respectively, with 20 bases between them. This CDR3 region has 16 residues. The full variable domain, its missing parts supplied by reference TRBV19 and TRBJ2-3, is DGGITQSPKYLFRKEGQNVTLSCEQNLNHDAMYWYRQDPGQGLRLIYYSQIVNDFQKGDIAEGYSVSREKKESFPLTVTSAQKNPTAFYLCASSMLGSSTLNTQYFGPGTRLTVL.

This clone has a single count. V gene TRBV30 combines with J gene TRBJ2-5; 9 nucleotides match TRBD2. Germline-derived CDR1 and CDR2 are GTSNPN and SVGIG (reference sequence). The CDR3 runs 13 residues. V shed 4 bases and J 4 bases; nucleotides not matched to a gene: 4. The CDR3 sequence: CAWMRGGRETQYF. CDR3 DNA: TGTGCCTGGATGCGGGGGGGCCGAGAGACCCAGTACTTC.

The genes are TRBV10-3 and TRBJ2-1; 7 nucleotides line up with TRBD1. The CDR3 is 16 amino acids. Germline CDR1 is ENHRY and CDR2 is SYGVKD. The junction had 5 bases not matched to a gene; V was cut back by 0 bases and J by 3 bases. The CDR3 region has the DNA TGTGCCATCAGTGAGTCGGAACAGGGGCTCTACAATGAGCAGTTCTTC. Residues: CAISESEQGLYNEQFF.

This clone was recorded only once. The chain's CDR3 is CATRDADGGNYGYTF. The CDR3 DNA reads as TGTGCCACCCGGGACGCAGATGGGGGCAACTATGGCTACACCTTC. The rearrangement links TRBV19 to TRBJ1-2; tentatively, D is TRBD1 (6 bases). CDR3 length: 15 residues. Germline V CDR1 and CDR2: LNHDA, SQIVND (reference sequence). The germline V and J ends were trimmed by 10 bases and 2 bases, with 20 bases remaining between them.

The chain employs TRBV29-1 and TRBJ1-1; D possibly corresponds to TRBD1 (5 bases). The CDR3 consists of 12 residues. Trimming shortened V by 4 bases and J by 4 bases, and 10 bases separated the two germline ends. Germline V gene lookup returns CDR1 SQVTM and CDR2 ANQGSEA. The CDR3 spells CSVVQGGTEAFF. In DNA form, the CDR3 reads TGCAGCGTTGTCCAGGGAGGCACTGAAGCTTTCTTT.

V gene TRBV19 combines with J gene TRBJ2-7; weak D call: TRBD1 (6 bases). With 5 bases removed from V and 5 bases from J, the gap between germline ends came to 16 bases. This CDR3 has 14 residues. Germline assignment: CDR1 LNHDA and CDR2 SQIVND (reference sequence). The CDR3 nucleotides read TGTGCCAGTAGTTGGAACAGGGACATACACGAGCAGTACTTC. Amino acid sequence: CASSWNRDIHEQYF.

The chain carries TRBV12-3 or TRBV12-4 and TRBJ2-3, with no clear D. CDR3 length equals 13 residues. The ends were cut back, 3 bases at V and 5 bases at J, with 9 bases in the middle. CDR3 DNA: TGTGCCAGCAGTTTGCAGGTGGAAGATACGCAGTATTTT. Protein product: CASSLQVEDTQYF.

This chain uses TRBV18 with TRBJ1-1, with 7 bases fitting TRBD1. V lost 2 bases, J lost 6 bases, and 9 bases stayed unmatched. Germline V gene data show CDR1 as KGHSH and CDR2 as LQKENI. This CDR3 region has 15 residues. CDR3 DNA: TGTGCCAGCTCACCAGGTCCTGACAGGGCCGCTGAAGCTTTCTTT. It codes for CASSPGPDRAAEAFF. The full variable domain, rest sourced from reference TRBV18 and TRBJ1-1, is NAGVMQNPRHLVRRRGQEARLRCSPMKGHSHVYWYRQLPEEGLKFMVYLQKENIIDESGMPKERFSAEFPKEGPSILRIQQVVRGDSAAYFCASSPGPDRAAEAFFGQGTRLTVV.

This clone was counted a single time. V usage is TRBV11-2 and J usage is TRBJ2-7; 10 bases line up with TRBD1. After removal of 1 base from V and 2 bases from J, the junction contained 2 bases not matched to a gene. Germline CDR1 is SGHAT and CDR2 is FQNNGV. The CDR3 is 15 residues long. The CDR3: CASSLVGQGTYEQYF. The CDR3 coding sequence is TGTGCCAGCAGCTTAGTGGGACAGGGGACCTACGAGCAGTACTTC.

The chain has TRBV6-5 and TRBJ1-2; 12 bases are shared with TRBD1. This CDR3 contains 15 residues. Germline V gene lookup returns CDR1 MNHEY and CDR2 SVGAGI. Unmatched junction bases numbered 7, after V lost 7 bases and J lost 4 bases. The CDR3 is CASIDPGQGAYGYTF. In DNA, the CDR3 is TGTGCCAGCATCGACCCGGGACAGGGGGCCTATGGCTACACCTTC.

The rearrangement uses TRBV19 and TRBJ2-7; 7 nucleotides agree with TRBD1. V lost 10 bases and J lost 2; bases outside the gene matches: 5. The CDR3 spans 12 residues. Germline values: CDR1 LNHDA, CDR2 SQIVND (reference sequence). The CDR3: CATGDRAYEQYF. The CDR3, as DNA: TGTGCCACCGGGGACAGAGCCTACGAGCAGTACTTC.

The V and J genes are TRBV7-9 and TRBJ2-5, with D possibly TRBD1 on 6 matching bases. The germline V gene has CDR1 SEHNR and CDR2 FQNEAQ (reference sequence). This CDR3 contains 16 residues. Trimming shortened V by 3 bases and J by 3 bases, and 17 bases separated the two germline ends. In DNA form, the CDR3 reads TGTGCCAGCAGCTTCCGGCCGACCGGACAGAAAGAGACCCAGTACTTC. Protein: CASSFRPTGQKETQYF. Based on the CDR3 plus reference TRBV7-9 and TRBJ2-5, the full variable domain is DTGVSQNPRHKITKRGQNVTFRCDPISEHNRLYWYRQTLGQGPEFLTYFQNEAQLEKSRLLSDRFSAERPKGSFSTLEIQRTEQGDSAMYLCASSFRPTGQKETQYFGPGTRLLVL.

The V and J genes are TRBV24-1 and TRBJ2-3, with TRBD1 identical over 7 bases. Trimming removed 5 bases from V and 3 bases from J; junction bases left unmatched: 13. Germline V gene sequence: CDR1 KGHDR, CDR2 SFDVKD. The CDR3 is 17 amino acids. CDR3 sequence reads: CATSGRRSAGGTDTQYF. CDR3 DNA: TGTGCCACCAGTGGGCGGAGGTCGGCAGGGGGAACAGATACGCAGTATTTT.

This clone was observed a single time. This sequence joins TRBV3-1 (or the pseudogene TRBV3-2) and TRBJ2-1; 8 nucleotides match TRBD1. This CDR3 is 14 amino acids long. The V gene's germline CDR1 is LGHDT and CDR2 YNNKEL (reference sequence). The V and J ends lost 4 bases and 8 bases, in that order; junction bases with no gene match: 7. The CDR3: CASSPRTGMDEQFF. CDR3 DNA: TGTGCCAGCAGCCCCCGGACAGGGATGGATGAGCAGTTCTTC.

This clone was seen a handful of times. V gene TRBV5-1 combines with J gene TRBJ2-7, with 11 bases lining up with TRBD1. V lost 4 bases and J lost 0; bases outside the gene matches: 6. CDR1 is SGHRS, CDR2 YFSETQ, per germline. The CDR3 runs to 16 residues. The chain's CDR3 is CASSPGTGGSSYEQYF. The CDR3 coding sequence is TGCGCCAGCAGCCCAGGGACAGGGGGGAGCTCCTACGAGCAGTACTTC.

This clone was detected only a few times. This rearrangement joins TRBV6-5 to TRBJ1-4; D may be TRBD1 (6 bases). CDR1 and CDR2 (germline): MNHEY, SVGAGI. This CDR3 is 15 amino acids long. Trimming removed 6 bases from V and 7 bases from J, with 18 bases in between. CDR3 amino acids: CASRPTGFIGEKLFF. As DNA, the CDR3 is TGTGCCAGCAGGCCCACAGGGTTTATCGGTGAAAAACTGTTTTTT.

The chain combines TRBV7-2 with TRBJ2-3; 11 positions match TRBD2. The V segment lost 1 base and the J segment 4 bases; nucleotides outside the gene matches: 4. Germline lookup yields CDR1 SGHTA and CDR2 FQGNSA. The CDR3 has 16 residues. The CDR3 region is CASSLGLAGGADTQYF. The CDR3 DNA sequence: TGTGCCAGCAGCTTAGGGCTAGCGGGGGGCGCAGATACGCAGTATTTT.

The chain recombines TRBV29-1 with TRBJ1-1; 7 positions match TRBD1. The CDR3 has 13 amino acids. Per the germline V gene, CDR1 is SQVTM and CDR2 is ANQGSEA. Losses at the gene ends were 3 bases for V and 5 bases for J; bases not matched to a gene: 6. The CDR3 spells CSVDQGVWTEAFF. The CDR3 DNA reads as TGCAGCGTTGACCAGGGGGTATGGACTGAAGCTTTCTTT.

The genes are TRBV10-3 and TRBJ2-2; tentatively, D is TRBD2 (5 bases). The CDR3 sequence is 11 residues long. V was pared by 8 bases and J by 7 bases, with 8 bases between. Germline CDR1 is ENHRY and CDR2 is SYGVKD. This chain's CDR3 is CAIGTSGELFF. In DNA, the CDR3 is TGTGCCATCGGAACTAGCGGGGAGCTGTTTTTT.